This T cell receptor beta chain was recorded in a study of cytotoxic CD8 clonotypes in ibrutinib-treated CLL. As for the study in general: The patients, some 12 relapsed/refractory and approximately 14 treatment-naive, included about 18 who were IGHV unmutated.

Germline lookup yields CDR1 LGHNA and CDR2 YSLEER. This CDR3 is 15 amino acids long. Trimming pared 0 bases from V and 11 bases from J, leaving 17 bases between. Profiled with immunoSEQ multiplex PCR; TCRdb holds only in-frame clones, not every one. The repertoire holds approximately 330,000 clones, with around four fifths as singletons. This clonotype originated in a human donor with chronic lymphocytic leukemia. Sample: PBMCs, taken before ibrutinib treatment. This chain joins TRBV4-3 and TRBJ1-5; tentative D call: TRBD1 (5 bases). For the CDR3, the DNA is TGCGCCAGCAGCCAAGATCTGGCAGGGTCCTGGGCCCAGCATTTT. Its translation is CASSQDLAGSWAQHF.